The source of this TCR beta chain is a study of control samples from healthy donors and cancer patients. Only in-frame clones appear in the TCRdb table, and some are missing; sequencing was by immunoSEQ multiplex PCR. The sample has 150,000 to 200,000 clones; 85% to 95% are singletons. Trimming removed 2 bases from V and 2 bases from J; junction bases left unmatched: 5. In germline, CDR1 is SGDLS, CDR2 YYNGEE. The CDR3 runs to 15 residues. The chain couples TRBV9 to TRBJ2-7; the match to TRBD1 covers 9 bases. The sequence was collected from a woman aged 60-75 years in good health. The sequenced material came from blood. CDR3 amino acids: CASSVAGTGTYEQYF. The CDR3 region has the DNA TGTGCCAGCAGCGTCGCCGGGACAGGGACCTACGAGCAGTACTTC.